One and the same sample provided the 26 T cell receptor beta chains below, sequenced in a study of Graves' ophthalmopathy and Graves' hyperthyroidism. The authors amplified TCR beta CDR3 regions, and they did so from RNA transcripts for repertoire sequencing. HTBI-primed first-round RT-PCR preceded second-round multiplex PCR. MiXCR, run by TCRdb on the multiplex PCR reads, gives a single entry per CDR3 protein. The table lists about 620,000 distinct CDR3 sequences, about 20% of them singletons. The sequenced sample was peripheral blood. The receptors here all came from a woman aged 18-29 years with stable Graves' hyperthyroidism. Some clones in this sample may be carry-over from other donors' samples.

This clonotype was seen ten or more times. The chain is built from TRBV6-5 and TRBJ1-1; 8 nucleotides align to TRBD1. V dropped 8 bases and J dropped 4; count of bases not matched to a gene: 3. CDR3 size: 12 residues. Looked up from germline, CDR1 is MNHEY and CDR2 is SVGAGI. CDR3 protein: CASQGAPTEAFF. CDR3 nucleotide sequence: TGTGCCAGCCAGGGGGCCCCCACTGAAGCTTTCTTT.

The rearrangement joins TRBV5-1 to TRBJ1-2; D perhaps matches TRBD1 (6 bases). The CDR3 is 14 residues long. The V gene's germline CDR1 is SGHRS and CDR2 YFSETQ. V was trimmed by 3 bases and J by 6 bases, leaving 15 bases between them. Here the CDR3 DNA reads TGCGCCAGCAGCTCTCTTACAGGGAATAATGGCTACACCTTC. Amino acid sequence: CASSSLTGNNGYTF.

This clonotype was picked up many times. This rearrangement joins TRBV7-3 to TRBJ1-2, with 7 bases that match TRBD1. CDR3 size: 15 residues. The germline V gene has CDR1 SGHTA and CDR2 FQGTGA. Trimming took 3 bases from V and 0 from J; bases not matched to a gene: 4. In nucleotides, the CDR3 is TGTGCCAGCAGCTTGACAGGGATCGCTAACTATGGCTACACCTTC. Its translation: CASSLTGIANYGYTF.

This clonotype was seen many times. This chain joins TRBV28 and TRBJ2-4; no reliable D call. V lost 6 bases to trimming and J lost 1 base, with 10 bases between them. The germline gives CDR1 MDHEN, CDR2 SYDVKM. The CDR3 is 14 amino acids. DNA of the CDR3: TGTGCCAGCAGCCTCAGAGTGGCCAAAAACATTCAGTACTTC. It encodes CASSLRVAKNIQYF.

At least ten counts were recorded for this clonotype. Just one base apart from a much larger clone, this may be a read error. The chain couples TRBV12-3 or TRBV12-4 to TRBJ2-7; TRBD2 is a possible D gene (5 bases). CDR3 length equals 15 residues. The V and J ends lost 6 bases and 3 bases respectively, with 18 bases between them. This CDR3 is CASRPGKGAFYEQYF. CDR3 in DNA: TGTGCCAGCAGACCGGGGAAGGGCGCGTTCTACGAGCAGTACTTC.

The table lists this clonotype with many counts. J is TRBJ2-5 and V is TRBV19, with 11 bases fitting TRBD2. The CDR3 extends over 16 amino acids. J gave up 1 base and V 3 bases, and 4 bases lay outside the gene matches. The germline CDR1 and CDR2 sequences are LNHDA and SQIVND (reference sequence). CDR3 nucleotides: TGTGCCAGTAGTATCCTAGCGGGGGGCCTCCAAGAGACCCAGTACTTC. It yields the protein CASSILAGGLQETQYF.

This clonotype was observed a single time. This chain connects TRBV30 to TRBJ1-5; D perhaps matches TRBD1 (6 bases). CDR1 is GTSNPN and CDR2 is SVGIG in the germline V gene (reference sequence). Trimming stripped 0 bases from V and 3 bases from J, with 9 bases between. The CDR3 loop spans 14 amino acids. In nucleotides, the CDR3 is TGTGCCTGGAGTGTTTCGGGGGCCAATCAGCCCCAGCATTTT. It is translated as CAWSVSGANQPQHF.

This clonotype was seen many times. The gene calls are TRBV30 and TRBJ2-7; D call uncertain. Germline assignment: CDR1 GTSNPN and CDR2 SVGIG (reference sequence). The CDR3 runs 13 residues. V was trimmed by 3 bases and J by 12 bases, leaving 21 bases between them. CDR3 loop: CAWRATTSGIGYF. Written as DNA, the CDR3 is TGTGCCTGGAGGGCAACAACGTCGGGTATCGGGTACTTC. The entire variable domain, with the rest obtained from reference TRBV30 and TRBJ2-7, is as follows: SQTIHQWPATLVQPVGSPLSLECTVEGTSNPNLYWYRQAAGRGLQLLFYSVGIGQISSEVPQNLSASRPQDRQFILSSKKLLLSDSGFYLCAWRATTSGIGYFGPGTRLTVT.

V and J are TRBV7-9 and TRBJ1-1; 8 bases fit TRBD1. Per germline, CDR1 SEHNR and CDR2 FQNEAQ (reference sequence). With V trimmed by 5 bases and J by 4 bases, 6 bases remained unmatched. The CDR3 is made up of 14 amino acids. The DNA for the CDR3 is TGTGCCAGCAGCGTACAGACAGGGGCCACTGAAGCTTTCTTT. This translates into CASSVQTGATEAFF. The entire variable domain, with the rest obtained from reference TRBV7-9 and TRBJ1-1, is as follows: DTGVSQNPRHKITKRGQNVTFRCDPISEHNRLYWYRQTLGQGPEFLTYFQNEAQLEKSRLLSDRFSAERPKGSFSTLEIQRTEQGDSAMYLCASSVQTGATEAFFGQGTRLTVV.

This clonotype was seen at least ten times. The chain joins TRBV7-2 to TRBJ2-7; D unclear. Per germline, CDR1 SGHTA and CDR2 FQGNSA. The CDR3 length is 12 residues. Trimming cost V 3 bases and J 4 bases, with 7 bases left between them. The CDR3 is CASSFNAYEQYF. As DNA, the CDR3 is TGTGCCAGCAGCTTTAACGCGTACGAGCAGTACTTC.

This clonotype was counted many times. The chain links TRBV5-1 to TRBJ1-1; the match to TRBD1 covers 9 bases. Germline CDR1 and CDR2: SGHRS and YFSETQ. There are 16 residues in the CDR3. V was clipped by 0 bases and J by 6 bases; unmatched bases: 9. CDR3 nucleotides: TGCGCCAGCAGCTTGGACGGCCCGGGACAGGGTGCTGAAGCTTTCTTT. As protein: CASSLDGPGQGAEAFF.

Ten or more counts support this clonotype. V usage is TRBV13 and J usage is TRBJ1-2; TRBD1 might be the D (5 bases). The CDR3 is made up of 16 amino acids. The V end was cut by 5 bases, the J end by 2 bases, with 18 bases between. Germline V lookup: CDR1 PRHDT, CDR2 FYEKMQ (reference sequence). This chain's CDR3 is CASSNARGDGNYGYTF. For the CDR3, the DNA is TGTGCCAGCAGCAACGCCCGGGGGGACGGAAACTATGGCTACACCTTC.

The chain links TRBV7-9 to TRBJ2-7; 7 nucleotides align to TRBD1. Germline CDR1 SEHNR, CDR2 FQNEAQ (reference sequence). V shed 4 bases and J 4 bases; nucleotides not matched to a gene: 4. The CDR3 is 13 residues long. This CDR3 reads CASSSPTGYEQYF. CDR3 nucleotide sequence: TGTGCCAGCAGCTCGCCGACAGGGTACGAGCAGTACTTC. The full variable domain, its missing parts supplied by reference TRBV7-9 and TRBJ2-7, is DTGVSQNPRHKITKRGQNVTFRCDPISEHNRLYWYRQTLGQGPEFLTYFQNEAQLEKSRLLSDRFSAERPKGSFSTLEIQRTEQGDSAMYLCASSSPTGYEQYFGPGTRLTVT.

This clonotype appeared many times. CDR3 coding DNA: TGTGCCAGCAGGGGGGAGACAGGCCGCTTTGCTCCGGCTTTCTTT. This translates into CASRGETGRFAPAFF. The genes are TRBV12-3 or TRBV12-4 and TRBJ1-1; a possible D gene is TRBD1 (6 bases). This CDR3 comprises 15 residues. Deletions cut 6 bases from V and 11 bases from J, with 25 bases between.

The chain couples TRBV27 to TRBJ2-7, with D possibly TRBD1 on 5 matching bases. CDR3 size: 13 residues. Looked up from germline, CDR1 is MNHEY and CDR2 is SMNVEV (reference sequence). V was trimmed by 8 bases and J by 2 bases, leaving 13 bases between them. The CDR3 sequence: CASGEVGPYEQYF. The CDR3 nucleotides are TGTGCCAGCGGAGAGGTGGGGCCCTACGAGCAGTACTTC.

This clonotype was observed many times. The DNA for the CDR3 is TGCAGTGTTCTGGACACATTTCGCCCTGGCTACACCTTC. Encoded protein: CSVLDTFRPGYTF. V usage is TRBV20-1 and J usage is TRBJ1-2; D perhaps matches TRBD1 (5 bases). With 7 bases removed from V and 7 bases from J, the gap between germline ends came to 19 bases. The CDR3 runs to 13 residues. Germline V lookup: CDR1 DFQATT, CDR2 SNEGSKA (reference sequence).

There are many counts of this clonotype. CDR3 loop: CASSYHRGDEAFF. DNA of the CDR3: TGTGCCAGCAGTTATCACAGGGGGGATGAAGCTTTCTTT. The chain couples TRBV6-5 to TRBJ1-1; 8 bases fit TRBD1. The CDR3 spans 13 residues. Germline V CDR1 and CDR2: MNHEY, SVGAGI. The junction had 4 bases not matched to a gene; V was cut back by 3 bases and J by 7 bases.

This chain uses TRBV6-1 with TRBJ2-3, with TRBD1 matching over 8 bases. CDR1 MNHNS and CDR2 SASEGT come from the germline V gene. The CDR3 loop spans 15 amino acids. After removal of 7 bases from V and 6 bases from J, the junction contained 12 bases not matched to a gene. For the CDR3, the DNA is TGTGCCAGCACCGCCAGGACGGACAGGGTGGATACGCAGTATTTT. This sequence encodes CASTARTDRVDTQYF.

This clonotype was picked up many times. The chain is built from TRBV30 and TRBJ2-2; D unclear. The germline V gene encodes CDR1 GTSNPN and CDR2 SVGIG (reference sequence). V was trimmed by 3 bases and J by 1 base, leaving 15 bases between them. The CDR3 has 16 residues. CDR3 sequence (DNA): TGTGCCTGGAGCGGGTCGCGGACGGTGAACACCGGGGAGCTGTTTTTT. This gives the protein CAWSGSRTVNTGELFF.

This clonotype was seen at least ten times. This rearrangement joins TRBV12-3 or TRBV12-4 to TRBJ2-3; TRBD2 matches 8 bases. J was trimmed by 6 bases and V by 7 bases; bases with no gene match: 15. CDR3 length: 16 residues. CDR3 nucleotides: TGTGCCAGCACTCAAGCCGGGAGGGGCCCTAGGGATACGCAGTATTTT. Its protein is CASTQAGRGPRDTQYF.

For this clonotype: A read error may be the cause here, since a much bigger clone is one base away. This chain links TRBV6-1 with TRBJ2-5; possible D gene TRBD1, 5 bases. The CDR3 consists of 11 residues. V was shortened by 6 bases and J by 5 bases, with 7 bases between the two germline ends. CDR1 and CDR2 (germline): MNHNS, SASEGT. CDR3 sequence (DNA): TGTGCCAGCAGGACAGTGGAGACCCAGTACTTC. Translating gives CASRTVETQYF.

At least ten counts were recorded for this clonotype. This chain links TRBV19 with TRBJ2-7; the match to TRBD1 covers 11 bases. With V trimmed by 7 bases and J by 2 bases, 4 bases remained unmatched. Per the germline V gene, CDR1 is LNHDA and CDR2 is SQIVND (reference sequence). CDR3 size: 14 residues. The CDR3 reads CASMVGQGAYEQYF. The CDR3 coding sequence is TGTGCCAGTATGGTGGGACAGGGGGCCTACGAGCAGTACTTC.

This clonotype has at least ten counts. The chain joins TRBV12-3 or TRBV12-4 to TRBJ2-7; tentative D call: TRBD1 (6 bases). This CDR3 spans 15 amino acids. V was cut by 1 base and J by 0 bases, with 10 bases left in between. The CDR3 DNA is TGTGCCAGCAGTTTAGGCCGGGACAACTCCTACGAGCAGTACTTC. The encoded protein is CASSLGRDNSYEQYF.

This clonotype was counted at least ten times. This sequence joins TRBV13 and TRBJ2-5; tentatively, D is TRBD2 (6 bases). From germline, CDR1 is PRHDT and CDR2 FYEKMQ (reference sequence). This CDR3 spans 15 amino acids. The V and J ends lost 5 bases and 9 bases respectively, with 22 bases between them. CDR3 sequence reads: CASSPLTRGSEPQYF. CDR3 in DNA: TGTGCCAGCAGCCCCCTGACTAGAGGGTCGGAGCCCCAGTACTTC.

The chain employs TRBV20-1 and TRBJ2-2; 13 bases line up with TRBD2. CDR1 is DFQATT, CDR2 SNEGSKA, per germline (reference sequence). CDR3 length equals 18 residues. Losses at the gene ends were 6 bases for V and 0 bases for J; bases not matched to a gene: 10. CDR3 in amino acids: CSARLTGLAGSNTGELFF. CDR3 DNA: TGCAGTGCGCGTCTCACGGGACTAGCGGGGTCGAACACCGGGGAGCTGTTTTTT.

This clonotype was recorded a few times. The chain has TRBV30 and TRBJ2-2; D not resolved. The CDR3 runs to 11 residues. Germline lookup yields CDR1 GTSNPN and CDR2 SVGIG (reference sequence). V lost 2 bases and J 6 bases, leaving 4 bases between the germline ends. The CDR3 region has the DNA TGTGCCTGGAGTTTCGCCGGGGAGCTGTTTTTT. Amino acid sequence: CAWSFAGELFF.